A selection of T cell receptor beta chains follows, all from one sample in a study of patients and donors after allogeneic stem cell transplantation. TCRdb independently ran MiXCR on the RT-PCR reads; one entry per CDR3 protein. The table includes about 110,000 distinct CDR3 sequences, around 36% detected once. Sequencing used blood, either unsorted or a sorted T cell fraction (not recorded which). The source of these receptors is a human donor who was either an allogeneic HSCT recipient or a stem cell or donor lymphocyte infusion donor (not recorded which). It is not recorded whose cells these are; they may come from a transplant donor. Each CDR3 is given with its conserved first and last residue. The order of the fields is J gene, D gene, V gene, CDR3 length, clone size, CDR3 protein, CDR3 DNA. A D gene is named only where the DNA matches it firmly. Clone sizes are given selectively: once, few, many, or a class where the clone is expanded.

TRBJ2-7 - TRBV15 15 few CATSRVGGMSYEQYF TGTGCCACCAGCAGAGTGGGCGGGATGAGCTACGAGCAGTACTTC
TRBJ2-1 - TRBV6-5 13 - CASSRGPYNEQFF TGTGCCAGCAGCAGGGGACCCTACAATGAGCAGTTCTTC
TRBJ1-1 - TRBV11-3 14 few CASNTGYVNTEAFF TGTGCCAGCAACACAGGGTACGTGAACACTGAAGCTTTCTTT
TRBJ1-5 - TRBV6-5 14 - CASRPHGSNQPQHF TGTGCCAGCAGGCCACATGGGAGCAATCAGCCCCAGCATTTT
TRBJ2-1 TRBD2 TRBV6-1 15 - CASNAGGSGDNEQFF TGTGCCAGTAACGCCGGCGGGAGCGGAGACAATGAGCAGTTCTTC
TRBJ1-1 - TRBV5-1 15 few CASRKITGANTEAFF TGCGCCAGCAGAAAGATTACGGGAGCCAACACTGAAGCTTTCTTT
TRBJ1-1 TRBD1 TRBV7-9 15 - CASSPRTGFSTEAFF TGTGCCAGCAGCCCCCGGACAGGGTTTAGCACTGAAGCTTTCTTT
TRBJ2-2 TRBD2 TRBV19 15 - CASSGTSGRFGELFF TGTGCCAGTAGTGGGACTAGCGGGAGATTCGGGGAGCTGTTTTTT
TRBJ2-5 TRBD2 TRBV10-3 16 - CAISDGGTMIKETQYF TGTGCCATCAGTGATGGAGGGACTATGATAAAAGAGACCCAGTACTTC
TRBJ2-1 TRBD1 TRBV6-5 13 - CASSRQGTNEQFF TGTGCCAGCAGTAGACAGGGCACCAATGAGCAGTTCTTC
TRBJ2-7 TRBD1 TRBV28 14 few CASRSGTGGSEQYF TGTGCCAGCAGGTCCGGGACAGGGGGCAGCGAGCAGTACTTC
TRBJ1-3 - TRBV7-2 14 - CASRPAGAGHTIYF TGTGCCAGCAGGCCTGCAGGGGCGGGTCACACCATATATTTT
TRBJ1-2 - TRBV2 13 - CASSVRNIYGYTF TGTGCCAGCAGTGTTCGGAATATCTATGGCTACACCTTC
TRBJ1-1 - TRBV30 13 - CAWSADRNTEAFF TGTGCCTGGAGTGCTGACAGGAACACTGAAGCTTTCTTT
TRBJ1-1 - TRBV29-1 13 - CSVGQVPNTEAFF TGCAGCGTTGGTCAGGTGCCGAACACTGAAGCTTTCTTT
TRBJ2-7 - TRBV9 14 few CASSVAPGNYEQYF TGTGCCAGCAGCGTAGCTCCAGGGAACTACGAGCAGTACTTC
TRBJ2-7 TRBD1 TRBV20-1 12 few CSALGTVGEQYF TGCAGTGCACTCGGGACAGTTGGAGAGCAGTACTTC
TRBJ2-7 TRBD2 TRBV18 15 - CASSQGLAGVGEQYF TGTGCCAGCTCCCAGGGACTAGCGGGAGTAGGCGAGCAGTACTTC
TRBJ2-5 - TRBV10-3 15 - CAISDPKRNQETQYF TGTGCCATCAGTGACCCTAAGCGGAATCAAGAGACCCAGTACTTC
TRBJ1-2 - TRBV12-3/TRBV12-4 12 few CASSPGVGGYTF TGTGCCAGCAGTCCGGGGGTGGGGGGCTACACCTTC
TRBJ2-5 - TRBV5-6 14 few CASSLTATQETQYF TGTGCCAGCAGCTTGACGGCCACCCAAGAGACCCAGTACTTC
TRBJ2-7 - TRBV10-3 14 - CAIKSQGPSYEQYF TGTGCCATCAAGTCCCAGGGACCTTCCTACGAGCAGTACTTC
TRBJ1-2 - TRBV10-3 12 - CAISEGIYGYTF TGTGCCATCAGCGAGGGGATCTATGGCTACACCTTC
TRBJ2-1 - TRBV7-2 13 - CASSLVSSNEQFF TGTGCCAGCAGCTTAGTGTCGTCAAATGAGCAGTTCTTC
TRBJ1-3 - TRBV12-3/TRBV12-4 15 - CASSFWLNSGNTIYF TGTGCCAGCAGTTTCTGGCTAAACTCTGGAAACACCATATATTTT
TRBJ2-1 - TRBV7-7 13 - CASSFGRGYEQFF TGTGCCAGCAGCTTTGGGAGAGGGTATGAGCAGTTCTTC
TRBJ1-3 - TRBV7-9 10 few CASSFDTIYF TGTGCCAGCAGCTTCGACACCATATATTTT
TRBJ2-7 TRBD1 TRBV20-1 14 - CSAREGGPGNEQYF TGCAGTGCTAGAGAAGGGGGCCCGGGAAACGAGCAGTACTTC
TRBJ2-5 - TRBV12-3/TRBV12-4 14 once CASSFAGPQETQYF TGTGCCAGCAGTTTTGCAGGGCCCCAAGAGACCCAGTACTTC
TRBJ2-3 - TRBV12-3/TRBV12-4 12 - CASSPSQNTQYF TGTGCCAGCAGTCCATCACAAAATACGCAGTATTTT
TRBJ2-3 - TRBV29-1 18 few CSVVYRTRKRYSTDTQYF TGCAGCGTTGTTTATAGGACCAGAAAAAGATATAGCACAGATACGCAGTATTTT
TRBJ2-1 TRBD1 TRBV15 14 - CATSRDRVYNEQFF TGTGCCACCAGCAGGGACAGGGTCTACAATGAGCAGTTCTTC
TRBJ2-3 TRBD2 TRBV20-1 14 many CSAEGLGPTDTQYF TGCAGTGCGGAAGGACTAGGCCCCACAGATACGCAGTATTTT
TRBJ2-3 - TRBV27 11 - CASSRGDTQYF TGTGCCAGCAGTCGCGGAGATACGCAGTATTTT
TRBJ2-7 - TRBV12-3/TRBV12-4 14 few CASSLVGFPYEQYF TGTGCCAGCAGTTTGGTTGGGTTCCCCTACGAGCAGTACTTC
TRBJ1-5 - TRBV27 13 - CARVGLSEQPQHF TGTGCCCGAGTAGGGCTCTCCGAACAGCCCCAGCATTTT
TRBJ1-1 - TRBV6-2/TRBV6-3 15 - CASSRRGTPNTEAFF TGTGCCAGCAGCCGAAGAGGGACACCTAACACTGAAGCTTTCTTT
TRBJ1-1 - TRBV15 12 - CATSRPPLQAFF TGTGCCACCAGCAGACCTCCCCTCCAAGCTTTCTTT
TRBJ1-6 TRBD1 TRBV9 15 - CASSVVGDSSSPLHF TGTGCCAGCAGCGTAGTAGGGGACAGTTCTTCACCCCTCCACTTT
TRBJ2-1 TRBD1 TRBV12-3/TRBV12-4 15 few CASSPPTGWYNEQFF TGTGCCAGCAGTCCCCCGACAGGGTGGTACAATGAGCAGTTCTTC
TRBJ1-1 - TRBV7-2 13 few CASSFGFVTEAFF TGTGCCAGCAGCTTCGGTTTTGTCACTGAAGCTTTCTTT
TRBJ2-3 TRBD2 TRBV7-2 16 - CASSPPSGRATHTQYF TGTGCCAGCAGCCCTCCTAGCGGGAGGGCCACCCATACGCAGTATTTT
TRBJ1-2 - TRBV7-9 16 few CASSRTPGASNYGYTF TGTGCCAGCAGCCGTACCCCGGGGGCCTCTAACTATGGCTACACCTTC
TRBJ2-1 TRBD1 TRBV6-6 16 - CASSTTPGQLSNQQFF TGTGCCAGCAGTACGACCCCGGGACAGTTGAGTAATCAGCAGTTCTTC
TRBJ1-2 - TRBV20-1 13 few CSARLPGNHGYTF TGCAGTGCTAGACTGCCAGGGAATCATGGCTACACCTTC
TRBJ2-7 - TRBV7-9 18 - CASSQHRVPTGISYEQYF TGTGCCAGCAGCCAGCACAGGGTTCCGACGGGGATTTCCTACGAGCAGTACTTC
TRBJ2-4 - TRBV9 15 - CASSVAGLTGNIQYF TGTGCCAGCAGCGTAGCTGGATTGACTGGAAACATTCAGTACTTC
TRBJ1-5 - TRBV15 14 - CATSRDAGTKPQHF TGTGCCACCAGCAGAGATGCAGGGACTAAGCCCCAGCATTTT
TRBJ1-5 - TRBV12-3/TRBV12-4 15 once CANSLGGFHHQPQHF TGTGCCAACAGTTTAGGGGGATTCCATCATCAGCCCCAGCATTTT
TRBJ2-7 - TRBV12-3/TRBV12-4 12 - CASSTSPGGKYF TGTGCCAGCAGTACCAGCCCCGGAGGGAAGTACTTC
TRBJ2-1 - TRBV29-1 12 - CSVDASYNEQFF TGCAGCGTTGACGCCAGCTACAATGAGCAGTTCTTC
TRBJ1-3 TRBD1 TRBV10-3 17 few CAISDRTGPNSGNTIYF TGTGCCATCAGTGATCGGACAGGACCCAACTCTGGAAACACCATATATTTT
TRBJ1-4 TRBD1 TRBV12-3/TRBV12-4 15 few CASTSKGQVVEKLFF TGTGCCAGCACCTCTAAGGGACAGGTGGTTGAAAAACTGTTTTTT
TRBJ2-1 - TRBV3-1 13 few CASSQAAPGSQFF TGTGCCAGCAGCCAAGCAGCCCCTGGTTCGCAGTTCTTC
TRBJ1-5 - TRBV18 13 few CASSGAGNQPQHF TGTGCCAGCTCAGGGGCTGGCAATCAGCCCCAGCATTTT